These 7 T cell receptor beta chains originate from one sample sequenced in a study of siplizumab effects on memory and regulatory T cells (dated by TCRdb to the late 2010s). The library was built by means of the immunoSEQ multiplex PCR assay. The table was pulled from immuneACCESS by TCRdb, which kept in-frame rearrangements only. Such tables lose some clones; where checked, under half of the loss comes from unresolved V genes, and the rest has no known cause. The sample includes 100,000 to 110,000 clones, with 94% observed a single time. The ten largest account for 1% to 1.5% of the sample. The sequenced sample consisted of non-Treg CD4+ T cells sorted from blood. This specimen's cell subset or site label, per the study, means: FACS-sorted unstimulated CD4+ non-regulatory T cells. Receptors were obtained from a human donor in good health.

The chain uses TRBV7-9 and TRBJ1-5; 7 bases match TRBD1. This CDR3 is 15 amino acids long. V dropped 5 bases and J dropped 3; count of bases not matched to a gene: 7. CDR1 and CDR2 from the germline V gene are SEHNR and FQNEAQ (reference sequence). The CDR3 coding sequence is TGTGCCAGCAGCCTAGGGACAGCCCTCAATCAGCCCCAGCATTTT. It yields the protein CASSLGTALNQPQHF. The full variable domain, completed using reference TRBV7-9 and TRBJ1-5, is DTGVSQNPRHKITKRGQNVTFRCDPISEHNRLYWYRQTLGQGPEFLTYFQNEAQLEKSRLLSDRFSAERPKGSFSTLEIQRTEQGDSAMYLCASSLGTALNQPQHFGDGTRLSIL.

The chain links TRBV7-3 to TRBJ2-6, with D uncertain. Trimming removed 3 bases at V and 3 bases at J, with 9 bases between. This CDR3 is built from 15 residues. CDR1 and CDR2 from the germline V gene are SGHTA and FQGTGA. The CDR3 spells CASSFRAFGANVLTF. CDR3 coding DNA: TGTGCCAGCAGCTTTCGGGCCTTTGGGGCCAACGTCCTGACTTTC.

V gene TRBV5-1 combines with J gene TRBJ2-1; no reliable D call. The V end was cut by 4 bases, the J end by 10 bases, with 21 bases between. The germline gives CDR1 SGHRS, CDR2 YFSETQ. The CDR3 has 15 amino acids. CDR3 in amino acids: CASSPGLDPAREQFF. The CDR3 region has the DNA TGCGCCAGCAGCCCCGGGCTCGACCCCGCCAGAGAGCAGTTCTTC. The full variable domain, with the rest looked up from reference TRBV5-1 and TRBJ2-1, is KAGVTQTPRYLIKTRGQQVTLSCSPISGHRSVSWYQQTPGQGLQFLFEYFSETQRNKGNFPGRFSGRQFSNSRSEMNVSTLELGDSALYLCASSPGLDPAREQFFGPGTRLTVL.

As DNA, the CDR3 is TGTGCCAGCAGTGACCCGGGACAGGGTTACGAGCAGTACTTC. Translated: CASSDPGQGYEQYF. The chain links TRBV6-1 to TRBJ2-7; TRBD1 matches 9 bases. With 3 bases clipped from V and 4 bases from J, the junction kept 4 bases outside the gene matches. Germline CDR1 and CDR2: MNHNS and SASEGT. The CDR3 has 14 residues.

The V gene is TRBV6-5, the J gene TRBJ1-2, with TRBD1 matching over 7 bases. The CDR3 has 13 amino acids. Per germline, CDR1 MNHEY and CDR2 SVGAGI. J was trimmed by 8 bases and V by 8 bases; bases with no gene match: 11. The CDR3 bases are TGTGCCAGCCGCTCAGGGGGAATCGGCGGCTACACCTTC. It yields the protein CASRSGGIGGYTF.

V usage is TRBV28 and J usage is TRBJ1-3; TRBD1 is a possible D gene (5 bases). The germline gives CDR1 MDHEN, CDR2 SYDVKM. Trimming removed 5 bases at V and 0 bases at J, with 14 bases between. The CDR3 loop spans 16 amino acids. The CDR3 loop is CASSVEQESSGNTIYF. The CDR3, as DNA: TGTGCCAGCAGTGTAGAACAGGAGAGCTCTGGAAACACCATATATTTT.

The J gene is TRBJ2-5, the V gene TRBV7-3; possibly TRBD2 for D (6 bases). Trimming stripped 2 bases from V and 4 bases from J, with 8 bases between. The CDR3 loop spans 13 amino acids. Germline lookup yields CDR1 SGHTA and CDR2 FQGTGA. DNA for the CDR3: TGTGCCAGCAGCTTAGGGAGGATAGAGACCCAGTACTTC. Protein product: CASSLGRIETQYF. Based on the CDR3 plus reference TRBV7-3 and TRBJ2-5, the full variable domain is GAGVSQTPSNKVTEKGKYVELRCDPISGHTALYWYRQSLGQGPEFLIYFQGTGAADDSGLPNDRFFAVRPEGSVSTLKIQRTERGDSAVYLCASSLGRIETQYFGPGTRLLVL.